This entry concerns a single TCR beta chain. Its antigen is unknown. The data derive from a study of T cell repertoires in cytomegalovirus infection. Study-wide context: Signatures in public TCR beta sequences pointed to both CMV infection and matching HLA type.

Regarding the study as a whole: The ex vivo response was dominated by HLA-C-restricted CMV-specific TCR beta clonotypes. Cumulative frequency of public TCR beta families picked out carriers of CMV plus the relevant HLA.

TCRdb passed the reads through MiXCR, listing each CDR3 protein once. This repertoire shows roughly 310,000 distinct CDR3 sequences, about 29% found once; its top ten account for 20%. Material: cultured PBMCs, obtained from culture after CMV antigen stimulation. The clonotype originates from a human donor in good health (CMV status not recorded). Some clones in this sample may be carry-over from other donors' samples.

This CDR3 is CASSYSIQGATSEQYF. Written as DNA, the CDR3 is TGTGCCAGCAGTTACTCGATTCAGGGGGCGACTAGCGAGCAGTACTTC. The genes are TRBV6-6 and TRBJ2-7; the match to TRBD1 covers 8 bases. Germline values: CDR1 MNHNY, CDR2 SVGAGI (reference sequence). The ends lost 0 bases at V and 6 bases at J; junction bases unmatched: 10. This CDR3 comprises 16 residues.